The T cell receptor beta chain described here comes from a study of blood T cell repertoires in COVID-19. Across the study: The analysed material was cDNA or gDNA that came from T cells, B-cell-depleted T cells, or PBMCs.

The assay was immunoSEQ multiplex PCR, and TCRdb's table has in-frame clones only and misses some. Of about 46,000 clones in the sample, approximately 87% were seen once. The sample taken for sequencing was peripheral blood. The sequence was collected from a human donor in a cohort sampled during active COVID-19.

The CDR3 DNA sequence: TGTGCCAGCTGGACAGGGCTGCCGGGGGAGCAGTACTTC. Translation: CASWTGLPGEQYF. The chain combines TRBV2 with TRBJ2-7, with 8 nucleotides matching TRBD1. The CDR3 consists of 13 residues. Germline V gene data show CDR1 as SNHLY and CDR2 as FYNNEI. The ends lost 8 bases at V and 7 bases at J; junction bases unmatched: 10.